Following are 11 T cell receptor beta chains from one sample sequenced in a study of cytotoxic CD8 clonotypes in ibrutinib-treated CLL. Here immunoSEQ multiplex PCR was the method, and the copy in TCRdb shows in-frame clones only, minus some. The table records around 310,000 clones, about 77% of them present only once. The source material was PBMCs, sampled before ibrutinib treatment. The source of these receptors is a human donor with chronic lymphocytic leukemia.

CDR3 region: CASSLGQRDSPLHF. The CDR3 coding sequence is TGCGCCAGCAGCTTGGGACAAAGGGATTCACCCCTCCACTTT. This sequence joins TRBV5-1 and TRBJ1-6; D is undetermined. Trimming stripped 0 bases from V and 8 bases from J, with 9 bases between. This CDR3 contains 14 residues. From germline, CDR1 is SGHRS and CDR2 YFSETQ.

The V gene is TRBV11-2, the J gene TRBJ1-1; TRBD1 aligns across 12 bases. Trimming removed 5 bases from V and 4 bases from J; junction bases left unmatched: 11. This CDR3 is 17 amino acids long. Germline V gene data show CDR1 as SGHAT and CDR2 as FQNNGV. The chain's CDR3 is CASSRDRGRGIGTEAFF. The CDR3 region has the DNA TGTGCCAGCAGCCGGGACAGGGGGCGCGGTATTGGCACTGAAGCTTTCTTT.

The CDR3 loop is CASSVEGSRTDTQYF. In DNA form, the CDR3 reads TGTGCCAGCAGCGTAGAGGGGAGCCGCACAGATACGCAGTATTTT. The chain joins TRBV9 to TRBJ2-3, with D perhaps TRBD1 or TRBD2 (5 bases each). The CDR3 is made up of 15 amino acids. From germline, CDR1 is SGDLS and CDR2 YYNGEE. The ends were cut back, 0 bases at V and 1 base at J, with 9 bases in the middle.

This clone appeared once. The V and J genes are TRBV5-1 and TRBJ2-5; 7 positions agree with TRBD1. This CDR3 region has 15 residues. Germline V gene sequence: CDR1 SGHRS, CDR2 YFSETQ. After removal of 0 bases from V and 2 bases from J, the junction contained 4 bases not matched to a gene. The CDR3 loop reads CASSLGGQSQETQYF. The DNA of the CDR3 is TGCGCCAGCAGCTTGGGGGGACAGTCTCAAGAGACCCAGTACTTC. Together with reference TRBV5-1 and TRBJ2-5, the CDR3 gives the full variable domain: KAGVTQTPRYLIKTRGQQVTLSCSPISGHRSVSWYQQTPGQGLQFLFEYFSETQRNKGNFPGRFSGRQFSNSRSEMNVSTLELGDSALYLCASSLGGQSQETQYFGPGTRLLVL.

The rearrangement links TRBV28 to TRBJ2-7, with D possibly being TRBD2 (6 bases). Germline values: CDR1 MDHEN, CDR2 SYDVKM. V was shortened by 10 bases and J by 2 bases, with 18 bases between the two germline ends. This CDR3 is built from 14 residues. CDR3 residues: CATKWRGHTYEQYF. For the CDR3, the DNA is TGTGCCACCAAATGGCGGGGCCATACCTACGAGCAGTACTTC. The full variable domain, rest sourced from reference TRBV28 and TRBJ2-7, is DVKVTQSSRYLVKRTGEKVFLECVQDMDHENMFWYRQDPGLGLRLIYFSYDVKMKEKGDIPEGYSVSREKKERFSLILESASTNQTSMYLCATKWRGHTYEQYFGPGTRLTVT.

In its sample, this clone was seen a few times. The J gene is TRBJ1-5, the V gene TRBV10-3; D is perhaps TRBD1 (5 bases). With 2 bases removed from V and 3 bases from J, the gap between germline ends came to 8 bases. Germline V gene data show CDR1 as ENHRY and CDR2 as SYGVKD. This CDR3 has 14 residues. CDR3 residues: CAISEQGHNQPQHF. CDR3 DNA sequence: TGTGCCATCAGTGAGCAGGGCCACAATCAGCCCCAGCATTTT.

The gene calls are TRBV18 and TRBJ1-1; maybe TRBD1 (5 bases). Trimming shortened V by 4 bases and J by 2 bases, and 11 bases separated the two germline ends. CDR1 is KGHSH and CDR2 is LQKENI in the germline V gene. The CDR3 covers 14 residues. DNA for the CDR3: TGTGCCAGCTCACGACTCCGGGACAACACTGAAGCTTTCTTT. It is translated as CASSRLRDNTEAFF.

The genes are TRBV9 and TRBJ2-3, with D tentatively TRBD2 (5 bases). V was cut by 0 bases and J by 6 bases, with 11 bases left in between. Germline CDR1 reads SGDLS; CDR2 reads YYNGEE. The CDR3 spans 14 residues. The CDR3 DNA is TGTGCCAGCAGCGTAGGGAGGCCCGCGGATACGCAGTATTTT. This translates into CASSVGRPADTQYF.

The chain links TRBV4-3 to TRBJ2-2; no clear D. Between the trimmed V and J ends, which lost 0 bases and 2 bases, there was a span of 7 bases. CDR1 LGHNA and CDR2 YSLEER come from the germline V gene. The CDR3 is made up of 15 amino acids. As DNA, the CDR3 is TGCGCCAGCAGCCAAGAGGTTGCCAACACCGGGGAGCTGTTTTTT. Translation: CASSQEVANTGELFF.

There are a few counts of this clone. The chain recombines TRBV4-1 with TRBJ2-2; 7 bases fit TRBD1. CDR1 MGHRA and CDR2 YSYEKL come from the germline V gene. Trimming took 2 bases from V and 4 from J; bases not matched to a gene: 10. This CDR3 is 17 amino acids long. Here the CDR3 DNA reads TGCGCCAGCAGCCAACGAGAGACAGGGTCCGGCACCGGGGAGCTGTTTTTT. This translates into CASSQRETGSGTGELFF.

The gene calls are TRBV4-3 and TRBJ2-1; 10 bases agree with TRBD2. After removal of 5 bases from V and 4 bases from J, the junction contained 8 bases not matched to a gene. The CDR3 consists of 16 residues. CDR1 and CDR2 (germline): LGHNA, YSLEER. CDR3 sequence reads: CASSSLTSGRYNEQFF. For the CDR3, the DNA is TGCGCCAGCAGCTCCCTGACTAGCGGGCGATACAATGAGCAGTTCTTC.